Each of the 8 T cell receptor beta chains below was sequenced from the same sample in a study of cytomegalovirus exposure and HLA in healthy donors. PCR was performed using 60 Vbeta and 13 Jbeta primers. Sequencing was performed with immunoSEQ multiplex PCR; in TCRdb, only in-frame clones are kept and a portion is missing. The sample consists of approximately 160,000 clones, about 76% of them appearing once. The specimen sequenced was PBMCs. The source of these receptors is a male donor in good health and CMV-seropositive.

This rearrangement joins TRBV4-1 to TRBJ2-7; TRBD1 might be the D (6 bases). The germline CDR1 and CDR2 sequences are MGHRA and YSYEKL. Trimming took 4 bases from V and 6 from J, leaving 19 bases between them. The CDR3 sequence is 15 residues long. The CDR3 region has the DNA TGCGCCAGCAGCCGACCGTGGGACACCGCGGCCGAGCAGTACTTC. As protein: CASSRPWDTAAEQYF.

The chain is built from TRBV15 and TRBJ2-7; 8 bases line up with TRBD1. V dropped 3 bases and J dropped 7; count of bases not matched to a gene: 17. CDR1 and CDR2 from the germline V gene are LNHNV and YYDKDF (reference sequence). This CDR3 spans 17 amino acids. The CDR3 region has the DNA TGTGCCACCAGCAGCCGCTGGGGGACAGGAGTTGGTTATGAGCAGTACTTC. It translates to CATSSRWGTGVGYEQYF.

This chain joins TRBV10-2 and TRBJ2-5, with a tentative D call TRBD1 (5 bases). Per germline, CDR1 WSHSY and CDR2 SAAADI. The CDR3 is 16 amino acids. The V and J ends lost 0 bases and 7 bases respectively, with 18 bases between them. CDR3 sequence: CASSESIPRKRGTQYF. CDR3 sequence (DNA): TGCGCCAGCAGTGAGTCGATTCCCCGAAAAAGGGGGACCCAGTACTTC.

This rearrangement joins TRBV27 to TRBJ2-3, with D tentatively TRBD2 (6 bases). Germline CDR1 is MNHEY and CDR2 is SMNVEV (reference sequence). The CDR3 consists of 13 residues. Trimming cost V 2 bases and J 5 bases, with 8 bases left between them. CDR3 sequence: CASSLNGGDTQYF. CDR3 DNA sequence: TGTGCCAGCAGTTTAAACGGGGGAGATACGCAGTATTTT.

Note on this clone: The CDR3 does not end in the conserved phenylalanine or tryptophan, so this is likely a read error. This sequence joins TRBV6-5 and TRBJ1-5; tentative D call: TRBD1 (5 bases). Germline V gene sequence: CDR1 MNHEY, CDR2 SVGAGI. Trimming cost V 0 bases and J 4 bases, with 10 bases left between them. The CDR3 sequence is 15 residues long. The DNA for the CDR3 is TGTGCCAGCAGTTACTCGGGGGGGAGGAATCAGCCCCAGCATCTT. As protein: CASSYSGGRNQPQHL.

J is TRBJ1-3 and V is TRBV4-3; 9 bases fit TRBD1. Losses at the gene ends were 0 bases for V and 2 bases for J; bases not matched to a gene: 11. CDR3 length: 19 residues. CDR1 and CDR2 from the germline V gene are LGHNA and YSLEER. The CDR3 loop is CASSQDINTGGSAGNTIYF. DNA of the CDR3: TGCGCCAGCAGCCAAGATATAAACACAGGGGGCTCCGCTGGAAACACCATATATTTT.

This clone was observed a single time. The rearrangement uses TRBV6-1 and TRBJ2-7, with TRBD2 matching over 8 bases. Germline CDR1 MNHNS, CDR2 SASEGT. This CDR3 is 15 amino acids long. The junction had 10 bases not matched to a gene; V was cut back by 6 bases and J by 3 bases. CDR3 nucleotide sequence: TGTGCCAGCAGAGAGACGGGGGGGGTAGGCTACGAGCAGTACTTC. Its translation: CASRETGGVGYEQYF.

This clone has more than one count but fewer than ten. The V call is TRBV4-2, the J call TRBJ1-2; D call uncertain. The CDR3 contains 14 residues. Between the trimmed V and J ends, which lost 0 bases and 4 bases, there was a span of 9 bases. Germline V gene data show CDR1 as LGHNA and CDR2 as YNFKEQ. Here the CDR3 reads CASSQELASYGYTF. In nucleotides, the CDR3 is TGTGCCAGCAGCCAAGAGTTGGCCAGCTATGGCTACACCTTC.